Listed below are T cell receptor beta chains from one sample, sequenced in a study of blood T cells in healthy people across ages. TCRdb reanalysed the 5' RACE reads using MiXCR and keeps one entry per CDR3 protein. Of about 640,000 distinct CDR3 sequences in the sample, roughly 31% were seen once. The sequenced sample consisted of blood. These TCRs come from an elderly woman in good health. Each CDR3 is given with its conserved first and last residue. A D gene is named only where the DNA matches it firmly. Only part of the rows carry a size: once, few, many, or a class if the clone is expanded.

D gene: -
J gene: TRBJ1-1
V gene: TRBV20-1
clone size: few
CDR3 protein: CSASRGTNTEAFF
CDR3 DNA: TGCAGTGCTAGTAGGGGCACGAACACTGAAGCTTTCTTT

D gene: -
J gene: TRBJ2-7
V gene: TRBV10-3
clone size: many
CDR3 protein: CAIKNGLASYEQYF
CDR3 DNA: TGTGCCATCAAGAATGGGTTGGCCTCCTACGAGCAGTACTTC

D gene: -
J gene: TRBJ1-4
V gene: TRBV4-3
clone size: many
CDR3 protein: CASSQSGAASEKLFF
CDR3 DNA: TGCGCCAGCAGCCAATCCGGGGCCGCAAGTGAAAAACTGTTTTTT

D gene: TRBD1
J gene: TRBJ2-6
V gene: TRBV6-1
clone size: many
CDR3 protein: CASSVGQGASNVLTF
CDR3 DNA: TGTGCCAGCAGTGTGGGACAGGGGGCGTCCAACGTCCTGACTTTC

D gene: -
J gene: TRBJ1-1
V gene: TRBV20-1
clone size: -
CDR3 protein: CSARKGAEAFF
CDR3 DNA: TGCAGTGCTAGGAAAGGGGCTGAAGCTTTCTTT

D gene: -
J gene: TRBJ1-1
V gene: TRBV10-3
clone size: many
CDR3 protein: CATAGLAEAFF
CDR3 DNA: TGTGCTACCGCAGGGCTGGCTGAAGCTTTCTTT

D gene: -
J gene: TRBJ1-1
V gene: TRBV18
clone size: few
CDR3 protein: CASSPQEKGLNTEAFF
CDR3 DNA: TGTGCCAGCTCACCCCAGGAAAAGGGATTAAACACTGAAGCTTTCTTT

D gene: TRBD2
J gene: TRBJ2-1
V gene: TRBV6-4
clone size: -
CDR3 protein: CASSEILAGGHSEQFF
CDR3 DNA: TGTGCCAGCAGTGAGATACTAGCGGGGGGACACAGTGAGCAGTTCTTC

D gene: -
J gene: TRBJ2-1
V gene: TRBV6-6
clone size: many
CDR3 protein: CASSLTGTSREQFF
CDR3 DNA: TGTGCCAGCAGTTTAACCGGGACGAGCCGGGAGCAGTTCTTC

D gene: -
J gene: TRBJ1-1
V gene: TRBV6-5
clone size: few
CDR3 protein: CASSYSRGGNTEAFF
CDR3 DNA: TGTGCCAGCAGTTACTCGAGGGGGGGGAACACTGAAGCTTTCTTT

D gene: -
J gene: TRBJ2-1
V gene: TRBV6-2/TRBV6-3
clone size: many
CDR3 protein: CASSYSGGVIYNEQFF
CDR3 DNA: TGTGCCAGCAGTTACTCAGGGGGGGTAATCTACAATGAGCAGTTCTTC

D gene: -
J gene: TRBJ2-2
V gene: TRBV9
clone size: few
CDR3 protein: CASSPVLAGELFF
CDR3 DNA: TGTGCCAGCAGCCCGGTCTTGGCCGGGGAGCTGTTTTTT

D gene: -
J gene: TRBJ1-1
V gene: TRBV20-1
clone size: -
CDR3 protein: CRTNVAGINTEAFF
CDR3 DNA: TGCAGGACGAATGTAGCAGGGATTAACACTGAAGCTTTCTTT

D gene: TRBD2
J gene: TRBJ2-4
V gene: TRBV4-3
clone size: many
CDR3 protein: CASSQDGLAGGRKNIQYF
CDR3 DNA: TGCGCCAGCAGCCAAGACGGGCTAGCGGGGGGGCGGAAAAACATTCAGTACTTC

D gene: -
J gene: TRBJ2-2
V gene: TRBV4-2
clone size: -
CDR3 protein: CASSQERTGELFF
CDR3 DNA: TGTGCCAGCAGCCAAGAAAGAACCGGGGAGCTGTTTTTT

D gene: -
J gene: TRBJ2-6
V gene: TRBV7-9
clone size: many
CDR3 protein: CASTREPSGANVLTF
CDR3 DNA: TGTGCCAGCACGAGAGAACCTTCTGGGGCCAACGTCCTGACTTTC

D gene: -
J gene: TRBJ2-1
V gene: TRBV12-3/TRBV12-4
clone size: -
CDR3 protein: CASSAGSWGEQFF
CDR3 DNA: TGTGCCAGCAGTGCGGGGAGTTGGGGTGAGCAGTTCTTC

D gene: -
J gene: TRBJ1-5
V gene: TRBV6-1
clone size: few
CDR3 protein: CASSEKGLRGSWNQPQHF
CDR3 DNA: TGTGCCAGCAGTGAAAAGGGCTTACGGGGTTCTTGGAATCAGCCCCAGCATTTT

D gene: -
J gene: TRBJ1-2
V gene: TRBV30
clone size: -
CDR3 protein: CAWSPGRDYGYTF
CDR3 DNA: TGTGCCTGGAGCCCAGGGCGAGACTATGGCTACACCTTC

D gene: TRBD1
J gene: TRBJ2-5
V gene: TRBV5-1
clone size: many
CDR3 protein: CASSIELGGRETQYF
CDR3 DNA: TGCGCCAGCAGCATTGAATTAGGGGGCCGGGAGACCCAGTACTTC

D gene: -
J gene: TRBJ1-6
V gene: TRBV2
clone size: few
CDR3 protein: CASFEPDSPLHF
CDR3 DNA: TGTGCCAGCTTCGAGCCAGACTCACCCCTCCACTTT

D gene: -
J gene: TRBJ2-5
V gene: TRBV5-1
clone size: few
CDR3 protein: CASRDSGGRATQYF
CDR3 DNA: TGCGCCAGCAGGGATTCGGGGGGCCGCGCGACCCAGTACTTC

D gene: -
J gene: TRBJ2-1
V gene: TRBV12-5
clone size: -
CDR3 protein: CASGLRKANEQFF
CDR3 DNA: TGTGCTAGTGGTTTAAGAAAGGCAAATGAGCAGTTCTTC